Listed here are 24 T cell receptor beta chains from one sample, sequenced in a study of blood T cell repertoires in COVID-19. Assay used: immunoSEQ multiplex PCR; TCRdb lists only in-frame clones, some missing. The sample yields around 160,000 clones, roughly 80% seen once. Sequencing was performed on PBMCs or T cells enriched from blood (not recorded which). The receptors originated from a woman in her sixties who had recovered from COVID-19.

This chain joins TRBV13 and TRBJ2-3, with 8 bases fitting TRBD2. This CDR3 is built from 13 residues. Germline V lookup: CDR1 PRHDT, CDR2 FYEKMQ (reference sequence). J lost 3 bases, V lost 6 bases, and 2 bases had no gene match. CDR3 sequence: CASRASGTDTQYF. CDR3 nucleotide sequence: TGTGCCAGCAGGGCTAGCGGGACAGATACGCAGTATTTT.

A few counts support this clone. The CDR3, as DNA: TGCGCCAGCAGTCAAGGAAGGGGCGAGACCCAGTACTTC. Protein product: CASSQGRGETQYF. This rearrangement joins TRBV23-1 to TRBJ2-5, with a weak D call TRBD1 (5 bases). TRBV23-1 is annotated as an ORF whose role is uncertain. The CDR3 totals 13 residues. The V end lost 2 bases, the J end lost 5 bases, and 9 bases lay between the germline ends.

The J gene is TRBJ2-2, the V gene TRBV5-6, with D possibly TRBD1 on 5 matching bases. CDR1 and CDR2 from the germline V gene are SGHDT and YYEEEE. With 0 bases removed from V and 7 bases from J, the gap between germline ends came to 16 bases. The CDR3 runs 16 residues. The DNA of the CDR3 is TGTGCCAGCAGCTTGGGGGCAGGGAAGTATGGCGGGGAGCTGTTTTTT. This translates into CASSLGAGKYGGELFF.

This chain links TRBV7-6 with TRBJ2-7; 7 bases line up with TRBD2. Germline V gene data show CDR1 as SGHVS and CDR2 as FNYEAQ. CDR3 length: 16 residues. Trimming removed 5 bases from V and 1 base from J; junction bases left unmatched: 11. For the CDR3, the DNA is TGTGCCAGCAGCGTTAGTGTGGGGGGGAAGTCCTACGAGCAGTACTTC. Translated: CASSVSVGGKSYEQYF.

This clone was recorded a few times. The chain carries TRBV9 and TRBJ2-3, with D perhaps TRBD1 (5 bases). The CDR3 is 13 residues long. The V gene lost 0 bases and the J gene lost 4 bases, with 6 bases spanning the gap. Germline V gives CDR1 SGDLS, CDR2 YYNGEE. CDR3 amino acids: CASSVEGPDTQYF. The CDR3 DNA reads as TGTGCCAGCAGCGTAGAGGGGCCAGATACGCAGTATTTT.

As DNA, the CDR3 is TGTGCCAGCAGCCCTTCAGGGGACAGGGGGGCCGGGGGGACCACAGATACGCAGTATTTT. Residues: CASSPSGDRGAGGTTDTQYF. J is TRBJ2-3 and V is TRBV4-2, with 11 positions matching TRBD1. The J segment lost 2 bases and the V segment lost 4 bases, leaving 17 bases of the junction unmatched. Germline CDR1 is LGHNA and CDR2 is YNFKEQ. CDR3 length equals 20 residues.

The chain couples TRBV4-1 to TRBJ2-1; 14 bases map to TRBD2. Germline V gives CDR1 MGHRA, CDR2 YSYEKL. This CDR3 comprises 16 residues. Germline trimming cut 3 bases from V and 9 bases from J; bases unmatched to any gene: 7. CDR3 region: CASSQETGTSGGEQFF. The CDR3 nucleotides are TGCGCCAGCAGCCAGGAGACCGGGACTAGCGGGGGTGAGCAGTTCTTC.

J is TRBJ1-2 and V is TRBV11-2, with D hard to call. Trimming removed 0 bases at V and 4 bases at J, with 6 bases between. Germline CDR1 is SGHAT and CDR2 is FQNNGV. CDR3 length: 13 residues. The CDR3 region is CASSLDSTYGYTF. DNA of the CDR3: TGTGCCAGCAGCTTAGACAGTACCTATGGCTACACCTTC.

V is TRBV10-1 and J is TRBJ1-2; D is uncertain. In germline, CDR1 is WNHNN, CDR2 SYGVQD (reference sequence). The germline V and J ends were trimmed by 3 bases and 6 bases, with 11 bases remaining between them. This CDR3 contains 13 residues. The CDR3 is CASSETPTDGYTF. The DNA of the CDR3 is TGCGCCAGCAGTGAAACCCCTACGGATGGCTACACCTTC.

The V gene is TRBV11-2, the J gene TRBJ1-1, with D possibly being TRBD1 (6 bases). V was trimmed by 6 bases and J by 5 bases, leaving 19 bases between them. The CDR3 totals 15 residues. Germline assignment: CDR1 SGHAT and CDR2 FQNNGV. The CDR3, as DNA: TGTGCCAGCAGTACCTCCGCACAGGGAATGACTGAAGCTTTCTTT. Protein product: CASSTSAQGMTEAFF.

The genes are TRBV15 and TRBJ1-1; no clear D gene. Trimming removed 1 base at V and 5 bases at J, with 8 bases between. The CDR3 is made up of 13 amino acids. Per the germline V gene, CDR1 is LNHNV and CDR2 is YYDKDF (reference sequence). CDR3 sequence (DNA): TGTGCCACCAGCAGAGGTCAAGAGACTGAAGCTTTCTTT. Its protein product is CATSRGQETEAFF. The full variable domain, with the rest looked up from reference TRBV15 and TRBJ1-1, is DAMVIQNPRYQVTQFGKPVTLSCSQTLNHNVMYWYQQKSSQAPKLLFHYYDKDFNNEADTPDNFQSRRPNTSFCFLDIRSPGLGDTAMYLCATSRGQETEAFFGQGTRLTVV.

The chain is built from TRBV19 and TRBJ2-7, with D possibly being TRBD1 (6 bases). V was cut by 6 bases and J by 2 bases, with 14 bases left in between. The CDR3 totals 14 residues. The germline CDR1 and CDR2 sequences are LNHDA and SQIVND (reference sequence). CDR3 in DNA: TGTGCCAGTAGCCTCCGGGACAACGCCTACGAGCAGTACTTC. It encodes CASSLRDNAYEQYF.

This clone came up a few times. This rearrangement joins TRBV27 to TRBJ2-2, with 8 bases that match TRBD2. J gave up 3 bases and V 0 bases, and 6 bases lay outside the gene matches. The germline CDR1 and CDR2 sequences are MNHEY and SMNVEV (reference sequence). There are 17 residues in the CDR3. The chain's CDR3 is CASSLSGAGAHTGELFF. Here the CDR3 DNA reads TGTGCCAGCAGTTTATCGGGAGCGGGGGCACACACCGGGGAGCTGTTTTTT.

The rearrangement uses TRBV27 and TRBJ2-1; 9 bases are shared with TRBD1. Germline V lookup: CDR1 MNHEY, CDR2 SMNVEV (reference sequence). This CDR3 comprises 16 residues. Germline trimming cut 6 bases from V and 7 bases from J; bases unmatched to any gene: 13. As DNA, the CDR3 is TGTGCCAGCAGCTTCCTCGGACAGGGGAAATTGAATGAGCAGTTCTTC. It translates to CASSFLGQGKLNEQFF.

The genes are TRBV11-2 and TRBJ1-6, with TRBD1 identical over 10 bases. The CDR3 is made up of 16 amino acids. Germline V gene data show CDR1 as SGHAT and CDR2 as FQNNGV. The junction had 10 bases not matched to a gene; V was cut back by 5 bases and J by 9 bases. The CDR3, as DNA: TGTGCCAGCAGCCTCAGACAGGGGGCCGATGTTTCACCCCTCCACTTT. Amino acids: CASSLRQGADVSPLHF. The full variable domain, with the rest looked up from reference TRBV11-2 and TRBJ1-6, is EAGVAQSPRYKIIEKRQSVAFWCNPISGHATLYWYQQILGQGPKLLIQFQNNGVVDDSQLPKDRFSAERLKGVDSTLKIQPAKLEDSAVYLCASSLRQGADVSPLHFGNGTRLTVT.

This clone was seen a single time. Other DNA sequences in the same sample also yield this CDR3. The rearrangement links TRBV4-1 to TRBJ1-2; a possible D gene is TRBD1 (6 bases). V dropped 1 base and J dropped 2 bases, with 11 bases sitting between them. The CDR3 has 15 residues. The V gene's germline CDR1 is MGHRA and CDR2 YSYEKL. DNA for the CDR3: TGCGCCAGCAGCCAAGTCTCCCAGGGGAACTATGGCTACACCTTC. It codes for CASSQVSQGNYGYTF.

The chain has TRBV7-9 and TRBJ1-2, with D possibly matching TRBD1 (5 bases). The V gene's germline CDR1 is SEHNR and CDR2 FQNEAQ (reference sequence). V was pared by 2 bases and J by 7 bases, with 14 bases between. The CDR3 consists of 14 residues. The CDR3 sequence: CASSLSKGGTGYTF. The CDR3 region has the DNA TGTGCCAGCAGCTTATCCAAGGGCGGGACTGGCTACACCTTC.

The chain carries TRBV12-5 and TRBJ2-7; 8 bases are a match to TRBD1. Germline CDR1 reads LGHNT; CDR2 reads FRNRAP. CDR3 size: 14 residues. V was pared by 5 bases and J by 6 bases, with 9 bases of the junction left unmatched. The DNA for the CDR3 is TGTGCTAGTGGTGTCATACAGGGGGTGGGCGAGCAGTACTTC. It encodes CASGVIQGVGEQYF.

The rearrangement uses TRBV12-3 or TRBV12-4 and TRBJ1-1; TRBD1 aligns across 7 bases. The CDR3 loop spans 13 amino acids. The ends lost 5 bases at V and 5 bases at J; junction bases unmatched: 5. The CDR3 sequence: CASSLTGATEAFF. CDR3 bases: TGTGCCAGCAGTCTCACAGGGGCTACTGAAGCTTTCTTT.

The chain combines TRBV30 with TRBJ2-7, with 7 bases matching TRBD1. This CDR3 is 13 amino acids long. Unmatched junction bases numbered 9, after V lost 4 bases and J lost 6 bases. CDR1 is GTSNPN and CDR2 is SVGIG in the germline V gene (reference sequence). The CDR3 protein is CAWNRKGAGEQYF. DNA for the CDR3: TGTGCCTGGAATAGGAAGGGGGCGGGCGAGCAGTACTTC.

The V and J genes are TRBV6-5 and TRBJ2-3; possible D gene TRBD1, 6 bases. CDR1 MNHEY and CDR2 SVGAGI come from the germline V gene. The ends were cut back, 4 bases at V and 3 bases at J, with 8 bases in the middle. The CDR3 consists of 13 residues. CDR3 DNA: TGTGCCAGCAGTTCCCAGGGGACAGATACGCAGTATTTT. Its translation: CASSSQGTDTQYF.

The J gene is TRBJ1-5, the V gene TRBV4-1; the D is unclear. The CDR3 has 14 residues. V was pared by 1 base and J by 2 bases, with 6 bases between. Germline CDR1 and CDR2: MGHRA and YSYEKL. In nucleotides, the CDR3 is TGCGCCAGCAGCCAAGGCCAGGGCAATCAGCCCCAGCATTTT. Its protein product is CASSQGQGNQPQHF.

The chain couples TRBV12-3 or TRBV12-4 to TRBJ2-2; D ambiguous. V was cut by 4 bases and J by 3 bases, with 3 bases left in between. CDR3 length equals 12 residues. The CDR3 protein is CASSSYTGELFF. The CDR3 nucleotides read TGTGCCAGCAGTTCTTACACCGGGGAGCTGTTTTTT.

This clone has a single count. V usage is TRBV7-8 and J usage is TRBJ1-1; 7 positions agree with TRBD1. Germline loops: CDR1 SGHVS, CDR2 FQNEAQ. The CDR3 is 16 amino acids. With V trimmed by 2 bases and J by 3 bases, 9 bases remained unmatched. Here the CDR3 DNA reads TGTGCCAGCAGCTTACAATCCGGGACAGTGGACACTGAAGCTTTCTTT. Encoded protein: CASSLQSGTVDTEAFF.